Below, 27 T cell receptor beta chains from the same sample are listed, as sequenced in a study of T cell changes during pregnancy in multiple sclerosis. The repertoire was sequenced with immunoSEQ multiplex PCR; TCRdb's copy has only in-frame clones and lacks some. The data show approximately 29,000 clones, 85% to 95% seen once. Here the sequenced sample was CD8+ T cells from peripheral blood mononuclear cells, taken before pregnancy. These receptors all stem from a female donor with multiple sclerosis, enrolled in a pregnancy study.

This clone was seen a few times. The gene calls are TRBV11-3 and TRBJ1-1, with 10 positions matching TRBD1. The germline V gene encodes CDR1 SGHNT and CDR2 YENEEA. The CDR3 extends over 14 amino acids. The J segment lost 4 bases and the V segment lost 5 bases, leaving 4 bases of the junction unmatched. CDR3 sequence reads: CASSDRTGGTEAFF. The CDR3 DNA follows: TGTGCCAGCAGCGATCGGACAGGGGGCACTGAAGCTTTCTTT.

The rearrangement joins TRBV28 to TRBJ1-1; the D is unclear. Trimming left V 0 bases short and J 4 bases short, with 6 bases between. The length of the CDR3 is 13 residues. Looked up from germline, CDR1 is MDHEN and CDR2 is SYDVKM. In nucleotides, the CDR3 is TGTGCCAGCAGTTTATGGGGGAGCACTGAAGCTTTCTTT. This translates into CASSLWGSTEAFF.

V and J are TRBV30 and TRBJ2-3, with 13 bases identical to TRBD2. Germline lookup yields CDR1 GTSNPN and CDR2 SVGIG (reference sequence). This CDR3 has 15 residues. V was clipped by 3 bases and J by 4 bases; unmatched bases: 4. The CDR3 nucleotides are TGTGCCTGGAGCCCCGGACTAGCGGGAGCAGATACGCAGTATTTT. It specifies CAWSPGLAGADTQYF.

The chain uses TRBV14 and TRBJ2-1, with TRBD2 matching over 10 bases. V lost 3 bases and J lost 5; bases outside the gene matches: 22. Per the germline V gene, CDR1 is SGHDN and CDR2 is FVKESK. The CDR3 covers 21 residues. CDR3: CASSHPLAGVLAGDGHNEQFF. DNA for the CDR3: TGTGCCAGCAGCCATCCTTTGGCAGGGGTGCTAGCGGGAGATGGGCACAATGAGCAGTTCTTC.

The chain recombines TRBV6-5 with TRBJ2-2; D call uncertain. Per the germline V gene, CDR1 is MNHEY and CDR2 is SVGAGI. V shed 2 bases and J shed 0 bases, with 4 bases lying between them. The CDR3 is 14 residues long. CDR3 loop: CASSYRANTGELFF. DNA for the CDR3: TGTGCCAGCAGTTACCGAGCGAACACCGGGGAGCTGTTTTTT.

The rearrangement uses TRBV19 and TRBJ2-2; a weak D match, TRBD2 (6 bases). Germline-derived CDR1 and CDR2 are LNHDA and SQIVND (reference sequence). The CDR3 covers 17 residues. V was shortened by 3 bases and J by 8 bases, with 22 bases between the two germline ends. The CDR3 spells CASSMTPHPLGLGELFF. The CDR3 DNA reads TGTGCCAGTAGTATGACACCCCACCCTCTCGGACTAGGGGAGCTGTTTTTT.

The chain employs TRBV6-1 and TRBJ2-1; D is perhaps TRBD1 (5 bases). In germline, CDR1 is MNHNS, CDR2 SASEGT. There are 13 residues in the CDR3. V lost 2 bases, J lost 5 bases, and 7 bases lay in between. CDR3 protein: CASSERGNNEQFF. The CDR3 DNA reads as TGTGCCAGCAGTGAAAGGGGAAACAATGAGCAGTTCTTC.

For the CDR3, the DNA is TGTGCCAGCAGTCTAGCGGGAGGGCTTAATGAGCAGTTCTTC. Residues: CASSLAGGLNEQFF. This chain connects TRBV6-5 to TRBJ2-1; 12 nucleotides align to TRBD2. Germline CDR1 MNHEY, CDR2 SVGAGI. Losses at the gene ends were 5 bases for V and 7 bases for J; bases not matched to a gene: 3. This CDR3 comprises 14 residues.

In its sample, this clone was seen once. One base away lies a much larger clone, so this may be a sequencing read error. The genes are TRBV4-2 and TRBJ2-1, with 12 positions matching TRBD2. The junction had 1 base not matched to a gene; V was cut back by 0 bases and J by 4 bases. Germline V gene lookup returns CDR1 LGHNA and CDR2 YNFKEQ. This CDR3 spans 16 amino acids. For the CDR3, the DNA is TGTGCCAGCAGCCAAGAGGGGACTAGCGGGTACAATGAGCAGTTCTTC. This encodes CASSQEGTSGYNEQFF.

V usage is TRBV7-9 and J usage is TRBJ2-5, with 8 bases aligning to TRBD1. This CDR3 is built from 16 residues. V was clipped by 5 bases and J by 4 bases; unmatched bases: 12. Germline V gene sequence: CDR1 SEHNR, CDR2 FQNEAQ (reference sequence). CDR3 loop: CASSPSGQGARETQYF. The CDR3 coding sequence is TGTGCCAGCAGCCCCTCGGGTCAGGGGGCTAGAGAGACCCAGTACTTC.

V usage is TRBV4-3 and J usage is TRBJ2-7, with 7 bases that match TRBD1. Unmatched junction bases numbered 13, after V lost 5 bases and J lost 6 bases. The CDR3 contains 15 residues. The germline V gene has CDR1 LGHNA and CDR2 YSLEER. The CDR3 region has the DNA TGCGCCAGCAGCGAGGGGGCGGGTGGGGCTGCCGAGCAGTACTTC. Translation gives CASSEGAGGAAEQYF.

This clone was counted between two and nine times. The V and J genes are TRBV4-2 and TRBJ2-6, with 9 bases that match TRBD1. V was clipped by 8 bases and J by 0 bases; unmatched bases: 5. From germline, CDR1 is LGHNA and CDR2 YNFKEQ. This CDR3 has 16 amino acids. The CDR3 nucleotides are TGTGCCAGCTCCGGGACAGGGAGCTCTGGGGCCAACGTCCTGACTTTC. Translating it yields CASSGTGSSGANVLTF.

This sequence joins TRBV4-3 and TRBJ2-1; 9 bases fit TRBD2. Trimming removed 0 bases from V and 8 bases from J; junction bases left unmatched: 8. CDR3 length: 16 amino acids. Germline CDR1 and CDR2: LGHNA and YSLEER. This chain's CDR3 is CASSQEFGSGSDEQFF. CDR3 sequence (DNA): TGCGCCAGCAGCCAAGAATTTGGTAGCGGGAGCGATGAGCAGTTCTTC.

The CDR3: CASRRSDRDIDEQYF. CDR3 bases: TGTGCCAGCAGACGAAGCGACAGGGATATTGACGAGCAGTACTTC. The chain carries TRBV5-4 and TRBJ2-7, with TRBD1 matching over 7 bases. The CDR3 covers 15 residues. After removal of 5 bases from V and 5 bases from J, the junction contained 13 bases not matched to a gene. Germline CDR1 SGHNT, CDR2 YYREEE (reference sequence).

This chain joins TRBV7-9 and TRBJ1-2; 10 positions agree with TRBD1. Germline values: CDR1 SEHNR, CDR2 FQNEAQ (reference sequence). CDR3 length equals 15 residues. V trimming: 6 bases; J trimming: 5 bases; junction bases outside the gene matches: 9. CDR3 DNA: TGTGCCAGCAGAGACGAGGACAGGGGGATTTATGGCTACACCTTC. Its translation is CASRDEDRGIYGYTF. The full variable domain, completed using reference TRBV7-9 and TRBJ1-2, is DTGVSQNPRHKITKRGQNVTFRCDPISEHNRLYWYRQTLGQGPEFLTYFQNEAQLEKSRLLSDRFSAERPKGSFSTLEIQRTEQGDSAMYLCASRDEDRGIYGYTFGSGTRLTVV.

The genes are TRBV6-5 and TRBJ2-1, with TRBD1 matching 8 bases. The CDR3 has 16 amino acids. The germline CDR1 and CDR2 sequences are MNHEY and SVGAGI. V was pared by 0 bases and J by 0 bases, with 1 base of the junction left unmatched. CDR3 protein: CASSYSTGGSYNEQFF. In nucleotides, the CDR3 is TGTGCCAGCAGTTACTCCACAGGGGGCTCCTACAATGAGCAGTTCTTC.

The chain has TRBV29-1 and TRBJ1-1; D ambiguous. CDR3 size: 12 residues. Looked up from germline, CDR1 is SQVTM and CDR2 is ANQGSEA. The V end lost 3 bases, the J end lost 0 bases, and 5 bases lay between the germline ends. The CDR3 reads CSVERMNTEAFF. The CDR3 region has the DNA TGCAGCGTTGAGAGGATGAACACTGAAGCTTTCTTT.

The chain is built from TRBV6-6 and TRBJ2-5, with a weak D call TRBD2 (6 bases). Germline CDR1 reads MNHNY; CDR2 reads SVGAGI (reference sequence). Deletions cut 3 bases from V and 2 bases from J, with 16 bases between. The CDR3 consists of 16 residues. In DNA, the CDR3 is TGTGCCAGCAGTTATTTCGCTAGCGAGAGTCAAGAGACCCAGTACTTC. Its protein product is CASSYFASESQETQYF.

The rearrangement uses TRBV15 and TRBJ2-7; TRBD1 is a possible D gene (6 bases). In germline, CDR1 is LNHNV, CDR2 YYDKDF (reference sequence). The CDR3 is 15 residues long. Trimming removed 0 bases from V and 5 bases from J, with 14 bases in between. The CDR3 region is CATSRDARGGNEQYF. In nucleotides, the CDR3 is TGTGCCACCAGCAGAGATGCCAGGGGCGGAAACGAGCAGTACTTC.

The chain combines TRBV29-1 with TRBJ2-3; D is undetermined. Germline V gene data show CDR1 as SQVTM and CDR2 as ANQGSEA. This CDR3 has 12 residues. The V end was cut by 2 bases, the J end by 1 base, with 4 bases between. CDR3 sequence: CSVESGTDTQYF. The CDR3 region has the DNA TGCAGCGTTGAATCCGGCACAGATACGCAGTATTTT.

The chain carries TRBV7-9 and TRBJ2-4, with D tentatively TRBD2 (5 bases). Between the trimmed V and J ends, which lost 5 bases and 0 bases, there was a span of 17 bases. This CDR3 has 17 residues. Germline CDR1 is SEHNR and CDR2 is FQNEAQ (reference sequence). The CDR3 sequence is CASSPQEWRVAKNIQYF. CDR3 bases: TGTGCCAGCAGCCCCCAGGAGTGGCGGGTAGCCAAAAACATTCAGTACTTC.

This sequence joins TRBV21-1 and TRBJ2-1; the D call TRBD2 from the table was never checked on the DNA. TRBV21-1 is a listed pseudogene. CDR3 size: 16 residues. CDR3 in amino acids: CASSNLVRSSYNEQFF. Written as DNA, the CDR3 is TGTGCCAGCAGCAATTTAGTCCGAAGCTCCTACAATGAGCAGTTCTTC.

This chain's CDR3 is CASSLGLKVNNEQFF. The CDR3 DNA sequence: TGTGCCAGCAGCTTAGGACTAAAGGTTAACAATGAGCAGTTCTTC. The V and J genes are TRBV7-2 and TRBJ2-1, with TRBD2 as a possible D gene (5 bases). With 1 base removed from V and 5 bases from J, the gap between germline ends came to 12 bases. This CDR3 contains 15 residues. Germline V lookup: CDR1 SGHTA, CDR2 FQGNSA. The variable domain in full, completed from reference TRBV7-2 and TRBJ2-1, reads GAGVSQSPSNKVTEKGKDVELRCDPISGHTALYWYRQSLGQGLEFLIYFQGNSAPDKSGLPSDRFSAERTGGSVSTLTIQRTQQEDSAVYLCASSLGLKVNNEQFFGPGTRLTVL.

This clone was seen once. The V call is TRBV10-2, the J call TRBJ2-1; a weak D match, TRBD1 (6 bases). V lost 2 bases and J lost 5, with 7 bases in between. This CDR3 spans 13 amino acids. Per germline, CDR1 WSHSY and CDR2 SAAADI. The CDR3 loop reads CASSEAGDNEQFF. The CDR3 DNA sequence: TGCGCCAGCAGTGAGGCAGGGGACAATGAGCAGTTCTTC.

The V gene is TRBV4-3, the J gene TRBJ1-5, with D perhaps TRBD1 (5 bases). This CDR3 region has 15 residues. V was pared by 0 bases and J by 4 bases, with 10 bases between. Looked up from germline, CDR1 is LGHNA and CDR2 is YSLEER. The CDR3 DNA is TGCGCCAGCAGCCAAGATGCAGGGAGGAATCAGCCCCAGCATTTT. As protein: CASSQDAGRNQPQHF.

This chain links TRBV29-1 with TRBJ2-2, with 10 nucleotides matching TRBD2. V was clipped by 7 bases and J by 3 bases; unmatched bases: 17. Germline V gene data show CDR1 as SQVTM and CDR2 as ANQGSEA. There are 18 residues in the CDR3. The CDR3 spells CSARGLAAPVGDTGELFF. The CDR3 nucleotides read TGCAGCGCGAGAGGACTAGCGGCCCCCGTGGGGGACACCGGGGAGCTGTTTTTT.

The CDR3 DNA reads TGTGCCAGCAGTTACGACCCGGGACAGACAACCTACGAGCAGTACTTC. Amino acids: CASSYDPGQTTYEQYF. V is TRBV2 and J is TRBJ2-7; 7 nucleotides line up with TRBD1. J gave up 2 bases and V 5 bases, and 12 bases lay outside the gene matches. Germline V gene sequence: CDR1 SNHLY, CDR2 FYNNEI. The CDR3 consists of 16 residues.